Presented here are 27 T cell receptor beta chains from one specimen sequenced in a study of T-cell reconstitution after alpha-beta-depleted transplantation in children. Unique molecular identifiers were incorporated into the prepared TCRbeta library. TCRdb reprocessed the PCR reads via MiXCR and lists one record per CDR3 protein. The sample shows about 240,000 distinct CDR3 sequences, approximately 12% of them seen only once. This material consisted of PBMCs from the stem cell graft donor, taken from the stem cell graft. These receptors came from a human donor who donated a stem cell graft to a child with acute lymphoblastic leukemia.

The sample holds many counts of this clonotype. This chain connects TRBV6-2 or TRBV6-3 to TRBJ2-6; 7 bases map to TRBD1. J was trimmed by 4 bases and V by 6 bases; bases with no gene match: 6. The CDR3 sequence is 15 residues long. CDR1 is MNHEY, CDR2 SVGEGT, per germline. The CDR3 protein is CASRKTGTGANVLTF. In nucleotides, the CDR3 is TGTGCCAGCAGGAAGACAGGGACAGGGGCCAACGTCCTGACTTTC.

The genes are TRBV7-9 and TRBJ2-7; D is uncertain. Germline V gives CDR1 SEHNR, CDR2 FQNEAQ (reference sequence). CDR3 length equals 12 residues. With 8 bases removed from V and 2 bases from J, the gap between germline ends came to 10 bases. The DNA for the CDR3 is TGTGCCAGCGGCCCCGGTCCCTACGAGCAGTACTTC. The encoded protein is CASGPGPYEQYF.

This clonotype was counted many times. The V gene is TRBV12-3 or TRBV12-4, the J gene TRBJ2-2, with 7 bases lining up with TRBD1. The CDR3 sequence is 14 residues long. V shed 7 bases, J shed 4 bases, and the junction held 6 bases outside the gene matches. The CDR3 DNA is TGTGCCAGCAACGAGGGGGCAGGCACCGGGGAGCTGTTTTTT. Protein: CASNEGAGTGELFF.

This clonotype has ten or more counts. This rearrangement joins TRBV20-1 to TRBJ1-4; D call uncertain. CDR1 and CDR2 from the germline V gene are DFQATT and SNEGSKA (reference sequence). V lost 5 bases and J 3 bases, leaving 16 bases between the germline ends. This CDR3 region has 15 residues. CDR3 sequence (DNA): TGCAGTGCTGAGCCCCCCGGACCCCCTAATGAAAAACTGTTTTTT. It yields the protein CSAEPPGPPNEKLFF.

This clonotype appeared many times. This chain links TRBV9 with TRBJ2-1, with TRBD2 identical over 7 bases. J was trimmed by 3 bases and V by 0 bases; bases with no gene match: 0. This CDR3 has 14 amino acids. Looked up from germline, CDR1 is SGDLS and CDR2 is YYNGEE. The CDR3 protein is CASSVGTSYNEQFF. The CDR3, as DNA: TGTGCCAGCAGCGTAGGGACTAGCTACAATGAGCAGTTCTTC.

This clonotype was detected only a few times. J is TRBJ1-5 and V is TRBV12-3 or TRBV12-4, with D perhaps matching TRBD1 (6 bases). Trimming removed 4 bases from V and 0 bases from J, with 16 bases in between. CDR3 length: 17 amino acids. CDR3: CASSYEKGVVSNQPQHF. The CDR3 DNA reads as TGTGCCAGCAGTTATGAAAAGGGGGTGGTTAGCAATCAGCCCCAGCATTTT.

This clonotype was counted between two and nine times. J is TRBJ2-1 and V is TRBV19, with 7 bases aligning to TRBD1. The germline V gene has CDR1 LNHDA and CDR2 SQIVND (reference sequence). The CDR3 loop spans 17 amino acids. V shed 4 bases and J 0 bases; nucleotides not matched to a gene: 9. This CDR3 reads CASSRGTATFSYNEQFF. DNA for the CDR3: TGTGCCAGTAGTAGAGGGACAGCCACCTTCTCCTACAATGAGCAGTTCTTC.

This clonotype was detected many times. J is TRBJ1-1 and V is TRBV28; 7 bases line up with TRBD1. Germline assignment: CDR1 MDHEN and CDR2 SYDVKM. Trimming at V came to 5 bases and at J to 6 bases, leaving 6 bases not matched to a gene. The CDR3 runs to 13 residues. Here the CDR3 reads CASSDRVGPEAFF. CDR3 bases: TGTGCCAGCAGTGACAGGGTAGGGCCTGAAGCTTTCTTT.

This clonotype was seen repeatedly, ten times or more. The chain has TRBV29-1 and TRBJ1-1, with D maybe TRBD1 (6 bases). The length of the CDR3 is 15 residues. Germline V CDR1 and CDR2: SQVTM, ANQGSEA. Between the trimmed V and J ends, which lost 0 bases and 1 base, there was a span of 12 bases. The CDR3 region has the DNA TGCAGCGTTGAAGATCGCGGCAGGGGGAACACTGAAGCTTTCTTT. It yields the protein CSVEDRGRGNTEAFF.

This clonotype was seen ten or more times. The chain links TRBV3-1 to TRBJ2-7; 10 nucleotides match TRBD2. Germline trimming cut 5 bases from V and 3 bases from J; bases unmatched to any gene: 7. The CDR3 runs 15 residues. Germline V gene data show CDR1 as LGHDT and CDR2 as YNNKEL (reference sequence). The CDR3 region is CASSFRTSGYYEQYF. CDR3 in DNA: TGTGCCAGCAGCTTTAGGACTAGCGGTTACTACGAGCAGTACTTC.

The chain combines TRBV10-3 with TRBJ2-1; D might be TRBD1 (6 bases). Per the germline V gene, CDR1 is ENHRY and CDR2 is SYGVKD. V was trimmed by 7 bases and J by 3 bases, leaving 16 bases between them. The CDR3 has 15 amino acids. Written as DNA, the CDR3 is TGTGCCATCACCCCGACAGGTAATCTCTACAATGAGCAGTTCTTC. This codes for CAITPTGNLYNEQFF.

For the CDR3, the DNA is TGTGCCAGTAGTATAGGTGCAGTCAATCAGCCCCAGCATTTT. Amino acids: CASSIGAVNQPQHF. V is TRBV19 and J is TRBJ1-5; unclear D gene. Trimming left V 1 base short and J 3 bases short, with 7 bases between. The CDR3 length is 14 residues. Germline V lookup: CDR1 LNHDA, CDR2 SQIVND (reference sequence).

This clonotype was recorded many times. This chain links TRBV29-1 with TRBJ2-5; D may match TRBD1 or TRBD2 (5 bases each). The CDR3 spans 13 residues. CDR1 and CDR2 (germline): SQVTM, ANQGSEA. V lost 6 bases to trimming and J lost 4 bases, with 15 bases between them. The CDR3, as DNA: TGCAGCGTGCGACCTTCGAGGGGAGAGACCCAGTACTTC. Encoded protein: CSVRPSRGETQYF. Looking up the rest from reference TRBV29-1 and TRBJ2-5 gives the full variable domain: SAVISQKPSRDICQRGTSLTIQCQVDSQVTMMFWYRQQPGQSLTLIATANQGSEATYESGFVIDKFPISRPNLTFSTLTVSNMSPEDSSIYLCSVRPSRGETQYFGPGTRLLVL.

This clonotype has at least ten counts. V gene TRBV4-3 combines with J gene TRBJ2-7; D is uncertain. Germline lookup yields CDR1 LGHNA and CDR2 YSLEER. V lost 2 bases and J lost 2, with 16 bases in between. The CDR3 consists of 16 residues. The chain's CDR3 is CASSQSATRIAYEQYF. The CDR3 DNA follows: TGCGCCAGCAGCCAATCTGCAACACGAATTGCCTACGAGCAGTACTTC.

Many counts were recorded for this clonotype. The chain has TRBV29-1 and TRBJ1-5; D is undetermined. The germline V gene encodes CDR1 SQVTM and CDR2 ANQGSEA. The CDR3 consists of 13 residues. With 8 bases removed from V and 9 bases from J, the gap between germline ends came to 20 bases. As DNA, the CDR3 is TGCAGCATAACTTTGGCCGCCGTGGGGCCCCAGCATTTT. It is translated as CSITLAAVGPQHF.

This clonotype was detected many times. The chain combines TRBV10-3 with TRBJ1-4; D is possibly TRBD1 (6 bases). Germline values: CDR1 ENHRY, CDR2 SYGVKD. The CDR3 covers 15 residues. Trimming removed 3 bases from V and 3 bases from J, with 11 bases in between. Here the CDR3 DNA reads TGTGCCATCAGTGACAGCAAGGGGGCTAATGAAAAACTGTTTTTT. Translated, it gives CAISDSKGANEKLFF.

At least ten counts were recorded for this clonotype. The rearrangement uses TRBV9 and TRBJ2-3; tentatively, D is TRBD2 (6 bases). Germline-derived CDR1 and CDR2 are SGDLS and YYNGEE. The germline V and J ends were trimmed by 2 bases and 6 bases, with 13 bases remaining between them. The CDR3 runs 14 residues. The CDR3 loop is CASSVWDSGDTQYF. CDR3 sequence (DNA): TGTGCCAGCAGCGTTTGGGACTCCGGGGATACGCAGTATTTT.

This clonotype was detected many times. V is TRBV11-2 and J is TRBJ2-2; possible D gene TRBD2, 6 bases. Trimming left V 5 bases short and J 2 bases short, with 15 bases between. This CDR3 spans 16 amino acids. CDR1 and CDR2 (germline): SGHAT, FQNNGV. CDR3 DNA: TGTGCCAGCAGCCCCGGGAGCGGAACTAACACCGGGGAGCTGTTTTTT. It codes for CASSPGSGTNTGELFF.

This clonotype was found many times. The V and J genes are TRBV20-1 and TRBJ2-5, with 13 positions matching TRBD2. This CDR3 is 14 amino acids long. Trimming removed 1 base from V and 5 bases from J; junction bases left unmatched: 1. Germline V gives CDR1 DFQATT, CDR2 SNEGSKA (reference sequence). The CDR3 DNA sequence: TGCAGTGCTAGAGGGACTAGCGGGAGCGAGACCCAGTACTTC. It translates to CSARGTSGSETQYF.

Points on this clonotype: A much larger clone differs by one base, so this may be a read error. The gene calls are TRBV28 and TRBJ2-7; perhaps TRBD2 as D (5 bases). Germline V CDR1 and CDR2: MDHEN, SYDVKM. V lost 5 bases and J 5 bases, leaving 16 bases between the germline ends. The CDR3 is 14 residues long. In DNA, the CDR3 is TGTGCCAGCAGTACGAGGAGGCGGAGTAACGAGCAGTACTTC. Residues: CASSTRRRSNEQYF.

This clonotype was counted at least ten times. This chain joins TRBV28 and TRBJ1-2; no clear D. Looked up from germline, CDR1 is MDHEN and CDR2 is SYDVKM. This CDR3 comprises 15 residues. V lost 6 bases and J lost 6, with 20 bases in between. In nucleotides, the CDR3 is TGTGCCAGCAGCCTTACCCTGACCGGGGTAGATGGCTACACCTTC. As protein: CASSLTLTGVDGYTF.

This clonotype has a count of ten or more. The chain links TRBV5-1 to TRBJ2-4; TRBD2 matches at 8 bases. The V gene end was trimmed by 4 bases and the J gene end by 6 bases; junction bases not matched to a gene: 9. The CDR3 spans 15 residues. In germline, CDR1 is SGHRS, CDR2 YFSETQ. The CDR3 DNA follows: TGCGCCAGCAGCCCGGACGGCGCGGGGGGAAACATTCAGTACTTC. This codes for CASSPDGAGGNIQYF.

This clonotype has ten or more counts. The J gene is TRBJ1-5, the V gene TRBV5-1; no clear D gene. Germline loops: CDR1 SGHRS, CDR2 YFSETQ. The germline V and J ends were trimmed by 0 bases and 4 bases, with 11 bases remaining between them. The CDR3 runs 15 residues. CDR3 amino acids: CASSLAGRPNQPQHF. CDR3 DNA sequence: TGCGCCAGCAGCTTGGCCGGACGGCCTAATCAGCCCCAGCATTTT.

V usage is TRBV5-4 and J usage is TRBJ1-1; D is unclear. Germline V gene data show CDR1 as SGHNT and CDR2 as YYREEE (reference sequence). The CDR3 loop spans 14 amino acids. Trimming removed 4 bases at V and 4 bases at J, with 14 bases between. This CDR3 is CASSREGGATEAFF. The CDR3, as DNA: TGTGCCAGCAGCCGAGAGGGTGGCGCCACTGAAGCTTTCTTT.

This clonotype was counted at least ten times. For the CDR3, the DNA is TGTGCCAGCAGCTTACCCGGTTACACTGAAGCTTTCTTT. As protein: CASSLPGYTEAFF. This sequence joins TRBV7-9 and TRBJ1-1; unclear D gene. The CDR3 loop spans 13 amino acids. V was shortened by 2 bases and J by 3 bases, with 7 bases between the two germline ends. Germline V lookup: CDR1 SEHNR, CDR2 FQNEAQ (reference sequence). The full variable domain, with the rest looked up from reference TRBV7-9 and TRBJ1-1, is DTGVSQNPRHKITKRGQNVTFRCDPISEHNRLYWYRQTLGQGPEFLTYFQNEAQLEKSRLLSDRFSAERPKGSFSTLEIQRTEQGDSAMYLCASSLPGYTEAFFGQGTRLTVV.

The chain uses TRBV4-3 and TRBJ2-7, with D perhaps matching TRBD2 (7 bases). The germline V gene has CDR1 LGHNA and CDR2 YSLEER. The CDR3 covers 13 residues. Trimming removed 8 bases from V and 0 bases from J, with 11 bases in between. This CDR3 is CASSGGNSYEQYF. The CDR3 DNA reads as TGCGCCAGCTCGGGGGGCAACTCCTACGAGCAGTACTTC.

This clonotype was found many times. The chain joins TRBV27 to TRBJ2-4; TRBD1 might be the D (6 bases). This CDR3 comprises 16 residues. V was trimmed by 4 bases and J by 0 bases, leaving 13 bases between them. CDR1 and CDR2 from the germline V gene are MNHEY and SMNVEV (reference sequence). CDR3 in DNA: TGTGCCAGCAGTTCTACAGGGCTTCTAGCCAAAAACATTCAGTACTTC. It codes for CASSSTGLLAKNIQYF.